This T cell receptor (beta chain) stems from a study of T cell responses to AZD1222 COVID-19 vaccine (dated by TCRdb to the early 2020s). Broadly, across the study: TCR sequencing was performed for roughly 250 trial participants, of whom roughly 200 were given two doses of AZD1222 and approximately 25 were given two doses of MenACWY control vaccine. Trial participants were enrolled by age into 18-55, 56-69 and 70-plus year subgroups, with roughly 160, 29 and 62 TCR-sequenced participants respectively.

Deletion took 7 bases off V and 0 bases off J, with a span of 21 bases between the germline ends. Measured from the cysteine to the phenylalanine, the CDR3 is 18 residues long. The sequence is cut down to CDR3 DNA, 54 bases in frame from base 1. CDR1 and CDR2 were assigned from the germline V gene (reference sequence) as MNHEY and SMNVEV. Findings and caveats that apply to the study as a whole: Spike-specific TCR breadth and depth rose significantly after two AZD1222 doses compared with day 0 and with MenACWY recipients. Vaccine-associated CD4 TCRs spanned the whole spike protein, with dominant responses in regions 160-218 and 743-854. Conclusions about previously exposed vaccinees are limited because only a handful of AZD1222 recipients were SARS-CoV-2 seropositive at baseline. Because no day 14 peak-response samples were available, repertoires were characterized only after the peak T cell response. The 56-69-year group was small, and its depth increase did not reach significance, likely because of low power. Participants were mostly white British, with more females than males. The authors suggested clonal diversity may have been underestimated. Reportedly, almost half of the unique spike-specific TCRs recognized epitopes lying outside the regions that are mutated in the B.1.351 and B.1.1.7 variants.

The CDR3 regions of human TCRbeta chains were analyzed by immunosequencing. As for the authors' bioinformatics: TCRs in the repertoires were compared against a reference library of SARS-CoV-2-specific TCRs that had been generated with the MIRA antigen-specificity platform. Breadth meant the fraction of unique TCRs that were SARS-CoV-2-associated, whereas depth meant the fraction of total T cells that were SARS-CoV-2-associated. Using the MIRA data, every spike-specific TCR was mapped to the spike region that the TCR reacted to and assigned to either a CD4 or a CD8 class. Log10-transformed breadth and depth values were compared by one-way ANOVA with Sidak's multiple comparisons tests. Drawn from immuneACCESS, this table holds only the in-frame rearrangements with V and J called that TCRdb kept. Clones are partly lost; checked studies trace under half to an unresolved V gene and leave the rest unexplained. Clone size and the V and J calls come from that table; the DNA yielded D and trimming. This sample is represented by roughly 77,000 clones; approximately 86% of them were singletons. 5% of the sample is in the top ten clones.

Read against the paper, the sample's time point label means: baseline before first vaccination. Per the publication, the treatment or condition label means: meningococcal conjugate vaccine given as trial control. Vaccinee samples came from UK trials COV001 and COV002, including a single-blind randomized controlled phase 2/3 trial of AZD1222 (ChAdOx1 nCoV-19) in healthy adults. For TCRbeta chain sequencing, PBMC samples were collected from trial participants at day 0 and at day 28 after the second dose. Concerning this clone: The antigen it binds to is not known. Base qualities are not at hand, and no much larger clone is one base apart.

The material was peripheral blood, obtained on day 0 of MenACWY control vaccination. This TCR derives from an adult in good health. The sequence links TRBV27 to TRBJ2-2; the D gene is tentatively TRBD1 or TRBD2, each matching 6 bases. The CDR3 reads as follows: CASTPGGRDGTNTGELFF. DNA sequence: TGTGCCAGCACCCCTGGGGGGCGGGACGGTACGAACACCGGGGAGCTGTTTTTT.